Listed below are T cell receptor beta chains from one sample, sequenced in a study of tumour-infiltrating T cells in Burkitt lymphoma. The repertoire was sequenced with immunoSEQ multiplex PCR; TCRdb's copy has only in-frame clones and lacks some. The sample yields more than 40,000 clones, around 29% seen once. The sample was tumor tissue. These receptors came from a human donor with Burkitt lymphoma. CDR3s include the opening cysteine and the closing phenylalanine or tryptophan. The order of the fields is V gene, J gene, D gene, clone size, CDR3 protein, CDR3 DNA. D genes are given only for firm matches. Only part of the rows carry a size: once, few, many, or a class if the clone is expanded.

v_gene: TRBV4-3; j_gene: TRBJ2-2; d_gene: TRBD1; abundance: NA; CDR3aa: CASSPRGGASGELFF; CDR3nt: TGCGCCAGCAGCCCTAGAGGGGGCGCGAGTGGGGAGCTGTTTTTT
v_gene: TRBV7-2; j_gene: TRBJ2-3; d_gene: TRBD2; abundance: NA; CDR3aa: CASSPLAGGRGGTDTQYF; CDR3nt: TGTGCCAGCAGCCCACTAGCGGGGGGGCGGGGTGGCACAGATACGCAGTATTTT
v_gene: TRBV12-5; j_gene: TRBJ2-2; d_gene: NA; abundance: NA; CDR3aa: CASGTGQWGHTGELFF; CDR3nt: TGTGCTAGTGGTACAGGACAGTGGGGCCACACCGGGGAGCTGTTTTTT
v_gene: TRBV9; j_gene: TRBJ2-3; d_gene: NA; abundance: few; CDR3aa: CASSVEDSTDTQYF; CDR3nt: TGTGCCAGCAGCGTAGAGGACAGCACAGATACGCAGTATTTT
v_gene: TRBV5-6; j_gene: TRBJ2-7; d_gene: NA; abundance: NA; CDR3aa: CASSSTGTYTYEQYF; CDR3nt: TGTGCCAGCAGCTCGACCGGGACCTACACCTACGAGCAGTACTTC
v_gene: TRBV5-6; j_gene: TRBJ2-7; d_gene: NA; abundance: few; CDR3aa: CASSFRVGGVGEQYF; CDR3nt: TGTGCCAGCAGCTTTCGGGTCGGTGGGGTGGGGGAGCAGTACTTC
v_gene: TRBV19; j_gene: TRBJ1-1; d_gene: NA; abundance: few; CDR3aa: CASSIQGRKNTEAFF; CDR3nt: TGTGCCAGTAGTATACAGGGGAGGAAGAACACTGAAGCTTTCTTT
v_gene: TRBV5-8; j_gene: TRBJ1-2; d_gene: NA; abundance: NA; CDR3aa: CASSPGGGVRGGYTF; CDR3nt: TGTGCCAGCAGCCCGGGGGGAGGTGTTCGAGGTGGCTACACCTTC
v_gene: TRBV6-6; j_gene: TRBJ2-7; d_gene: NA; abundance: few; CDR3aa: CASTPGNEQYF; CDR3nt: TGTGCCAGCACCCCCGGGAACGAGCAGTACTTC
v_gene: TRBV18; j_gene: TRBJ2-7; d_gene: NA; abundance: NA; CDR3aa: CASSPGSSFYEQYF; CDR3nt: TGTGCCAGCTCACCCGGATCCTCATTCTACGAGCAGTACTTC